A selection of T cell receptor beta chains follows, all from one sample in a study of cytomegalovirus exposure and HLA in healthy donors. Assay used: immunoSEQ multiplex PCR; TCRdb lists only in-frame clones, some missing. The top ten hold 1.5% to 2% of the sample, which has approximately 150,000 clones, about two thirds seen once. The source material was PBMCs. Receptors originate from a woman aged 18-29 years in good health and CMV-seronegative. Each CDR3 is given with its conserved first and last residue. D genes are given only for firm matches. Clone size appears in some rows only: once, few, many, or a class for an expanded clone.

>TRBJ1-6|TRBV5-4|-|TRBD1
CASSSGTGDNSPLHF
TGTGCCAGCAGCTCCGGGACAGGGGATAATTCACCCCTCCACTTT
>TRBJ1-6|TRBV5-1|-|TRBD1
CASSYRQGATNSPLHF
TGCGCCAGCAGCTACCGACAGGGGGCGACTAATTCACCCCTCCACTTT
>TRBJ2-2|TRBV5-6|-|-
CASSFQDTGELFF
TGTGCCAGCAGCTTTCAGGACACCGGGGAGCTGTTTTTT
>TRBJ1-5|TRBV9|-|TRBD1
CASSGTGQLNQPQHF
TGTGCCAGCAGCGGAACGGGACAGCTCAATCAGCCCCAGCATTTT
>TRBJ1-6|TRBV29-1|-|TRBD1
CSATTGSENSPLHF
TGCAGCGCAACGACAGGGAGTGAAAATTCACCCCTCCACTTT
>TRBJ2-3|TRBV7-9|-|TRBD2
CASSFWRSTTSGSYQYF
TGTGCCAGCAGCTTCTGGAGATCTACGACTAGCGGGAGTTACCAGTATTTT
>TRBJ2-1|TRBV11-3|-|-
CASSERTLRADEQFF
TGTGCCAGCAGCGAAAGGACTCTTCGCGCGGATGAGCAGTTCTTC
>TRBJ2-3|TRBV6-6|-|TRBD2
CASSLLAGSTDTQYF
TGTGCCAGCAGTCTCCTAGCGGGAAGCACAGATACGCAGTATTTT
>TRBJ2-1|TRBV5-1|-|TRBD2
CASSLGLAGNEQFF
TGCGCCAGCAGCTTGGGACTAGCGGGAAATGAGCAGTTCTTC
>TRBJ2-1|TRBV2|-|TRBD2
CASSALAGGQEQFF
TGTGCCAGCTCCGCACTAGCGGGGGGGCAAGAGCAGTTCTTC
>TRBJ1-5|TRBV4-3|-|-
CASSQMPENQPQHF
TGCGCCAGCAGCCAAATGCCCGAGAATCAGCCCCAGCATTTT
>TRBJ2-1|TRBV6-5|-|TRBD2
CASSYSIAGDEQFF
TGTGCCAGCAGTTACTCGATAGCGGGTGATGAGCAGTTCTTC
>TRBJ1-2|TRBV27|-|-
CASSPGAVNYGYTF
TGTGCCAGCAGTCCCGGCGCGGTTAACTATGGCTACACCTTC
>TRBJ1-1|TRBV27|few|TRBD1
CASSPGDRVSTEAFF
TGTGCCAGCAGTCCAGGGGACAGGGTTTCCACTGAAGCTTTCTTT
>TRBJ1-5|TRBV19|-|-
CASSTEGGNQPQHF
TGTGCCAGTAGTACCGAAGGGGGCAATCAGCCCCAGCATTTT
>TRBJ2-2|TRBV9|-|TRBD2
CASSVDSGANTGELFF
TGTGCCAGCAGCGTAGACAGCGGGGCGAACACCGGGGAGCTGTTTTTT
>TRBJ1-1|TRBV27|once|-
CASSLSIAGNTEAFF
TGTGCCAGCAGTTTATCTATCGCAGGGAACACTGAAGCTTTCTTT
>TRBJ2-1|TRBV18|-|-
CASSLQAMSNEQFF
TGTGCCAGCTCACTTCAAGCAATGAGCAATGAGCAGTTCTTC
>TRBJ2-3|TRBV7-2|few|-
CASSLNFALRADTQYF
TGTGCCAGCAGCTTAAATTTTGCCCTGAGGGCAGATACGCAGTATTTT
>TRBJ2-1|TRBV4-3|-|TRBD2
CASSQTSGRWNEQFF
TGCGCCAGCAGCCAGACTAGCGGGAGATGGAATGAGCAGTTCTTC
>TRBJ1-6|TRBV2|few|TRBD1
CASSRDRESNSPLHF
TGTGCCAGCAGCCGGGACAGGGAAAGTAATTCACCCCTCCACTTT
>TRBJ2-5|TRBV6-5|-|-
CASSSGAEETQYF
TGTGCCAGCAGCTCTGGGGCCGAGGAGACCCAGTACTTC
>TRBJ2-1|TRBV19|-|-
CAPHHGGAGYNEQFF
TGTGCCCCTCACCATGGGGGCGCGGGTTACAATGAGCAGTTCTTC
>TRBJ1-2|TRBV19|-|-
CASSIYSNYGYTF
TGTGCCAGTAGTATATACAGTAACTATGGCTACACCTTC
>TRBJ1-1|TRBV6-5|-|-
CASSYGGGINTEAFF
TGTGCCAGCAGCTACGGGGGGGGGATAAACACTGAAGCTTTCTTT
>TRBJ1-6|TRBV28|-|TRBD1
CASSLFSEGASNSPLHF
TGTGCCAGCAGTTTATTTAGCGAGGGGGCGAGTAATTCACCCCTCCACTTT
>TRBJ2-5|TRBV19|-|TRBD1
CATKGTGRVETQYF
TGTGCCACCAAGGGGACAGGGAGGGTGGAGACCCAGTACTTC
>TRBJ1-2|TRBV28|-|TRBD1
CASTWGGTGGAGSYGYTF
TGTGCCAGCACCTGGGGAGGGACAGGGGGCGCGGGGTCCTATGGCTACACCTTC
>TRBJ1-1|TRBV30|once|TRBD1
CAWSVDRGGTEAFF
TGTGCCTGGAGTGTAGACAGGGGGGGGACTGAAGCTTTCTTT
>TRBJ2-2|TRBV30|-|-
CAWSGKTGWGTGELFF
TGTGCCTGGAGTGGAAAAACAGGGTGGGGCACCGGGGAGCTGTTTTTT
>TRBJ2-1|TRBV5-1|-|TRBD1
CASSHRTGNSYNEQFF
TGCGCCAGCAGCCACCGGACAGGAAACTCCTACAATGAGCAGTTCTTC
>TRBJ2-1|TRBV7-8|-|-
CASSLGGGMNRNEQFF
TGTGCCAGCAGCTTAGGGGGCGGGATGAATAGGAATGAGCAGTTCTTC
>TRBJ2-2|TRBV19|once|TRBD2
CASGGLAVNTGELFF
TGTGCCAGTGGGGGACTAGCGGTAAACACCGGGGAGCTGTTTTTT
>TRBJ2-7|TRBV25-1|few|TRBD1
CASQGQGYEQYF
TGTGCCAGCCAGGGACAGGGGTACGAGCAGTACTTC
>TRBJ1-1|TRBV2|once|-
CASSVSRESRNTEAFF
TGTGCCAGCAGTGTTTCGAGGGAATCGAGGAACACTGAAGCTTTCTTT
>TRBJ1-2|TRBV29-1|-|-
CIGAANYGYTF
TGCATAGGGGCGGCTAACTATGGCTACACCTTC
>TRBJ2-1|TRBV7-2|-|-
CASSPIYSGRYNEQFF
TGTGCCAGCAGCCCGATCTATAGCGGCAGATACAATGAGCAGTTCTTC
>TRBJ1-1|TRBV9|-|-
CASSPDQGRNTEAFF
TGTGCCAGCAGCCCTGACCAGGGGCGGAACACTGAAGCTTTCTTT
>TRBJ2-3|TRBV27|-|-
CASSVRGFSGDTQYF
TGTGCCAGCAGTGTCCGGGGATTCAGCGGTGATACGCAGTATTTT
>TRBJ1-3|TRBV5-5|few|-
CASRGSGAALPGNTIYF
TGTGCCAGCAGGGGTAGTGGGGCCGCCTTACCTGGAAACACCATATATTTT
>TRBJ2-6|TRBV12-2|-|-
CASRTGGLWGANVLTF
TGTGCAAGTCGCACAGGGGGCTTGTGGGGGGCCAACGTCCTGACTTTC
>TRBJ2-1|TRBV11-3|-|TRBD2
CASSLGLGRTSSYNEQFF
TGTGCCAGCAGCTTAGGGCTGGGAAGGACTAGCTCCTACAATGAGCAGTTCTTC
>TRBJ1-5|TRBV18|-|-
CASSPNSDQPQHF
TGTGCCAGCTCTCCGAACAGTGATCAGCCCCAGCATTTT
>TRBJ1-2|TRBV28|-|TRBD1
CASSPGQGNYGYTF
TGTGCCAGCAGCCCGGGACAGGGAAACTATGGCTACACCTTC
>TRBJ2-7|TRBV7-8|-|TRBD1
CASSLRTGGTYEQYF
TGTGCCAGCAGCTTGAGGACAGGGGGTACCTACGAGCAGTACTTC
>TRBJ2-3|TRBV10-1|-|TRBD2
CASSNNVGLAGGGYGNTDTQYF
TGCGCCAGCAGTAATAATGTCGGACTAGCGGGGGGGGGTTATGGAAACACAGATACGCAGTATTTT
>TRBJ2-3|TRBV29-1|-|-
CSVNRGGDDTQYF
TGCAGCGTTAACAGGGGGGGCGACGATACGCAGTATTTT
>TRBJ2-1|TRBV18|once|TRBD2
CASSPLAGGQFF
TGTGCCAGCTCACCATTGGCGGGGGGACAGTTCTTC
>TRBJ1-1|TRBV30|-|-
CAWSPRPMNTEAFF
TGTGCCTGGAGCCCCCGCCCTATGAACACTGAAGCTTTCTTT
>TRBJ2-7|TRBV5-1|-|-
CASSLTGSYEQYF
TGCGCCAGCAGCTTGACCGGTTCCTACGAGCAGTACTTC
>TRBJ1-6|TRBV2|few|-
CASTAGNSPLHF
TGTGCCAGCACCGCAGGGAACTCACCCCTCCACTTT
>TRBJ2-7|TRBV6-4|few|TRBD1
CASTLYYSGTGFEQYF
TGTGCCAGCACCCTCTATTACTCCGGGACAGGGTTCGAGCAGTACTTC
>TRBJ2-5|TRBV9|-|-
CASSVGASLETQYF
TGTGCCAGCAGCGTAGGCGCTAGTCTAGAGACCCAGTACTTC